Listed below are T cell receptor beta chains from one sample, sequenced in a study of T cells in Graves' hyperthyroidism and ophthalmopathy. One entry per CDR3 protein, called by TCRdb with MiXCR from the multiplex PCR reads. Of 410,000 or so distinct CDR3 sequences listed, over 12% are singletons. The sample consisted of blood. These TCRs come from a man between 18 and 29 years old with Graves' ophthalmopathy. The CDR3 runs from the conserved cysteine through the conserved F or W. The order of the fields is V gene, D gene, J gene, clone size, CDR3 protein, CDR3 DNA. D genes are given only for firm matches. Some rows mark clone size as missing; the rest say once, few, many or name a class of expanded clone.

TRBV16	-	TRBJ2-1	-	CASSHEGRSSYEQFF	TGTGCCAGCAGCCACGAGGGACGGAGCTCCTACGAGCAGTTCTTC
TRBV5-1	TRBD1	TRBJ2-5	many	CASSLGTGSWTQYF	TGCGCCAGCAGCTTGGGGACAGGGTCTTGGACCCAGTACTTC
TRBV18	TRBD1	TRBJ2-3	many	CASSPATGDMYTQYF	TGTGCCAGCTCACCAGCGACAGGGGATATGTATACGCAGTATTTT
TRBV9	-	TRBJ1-1	-	CASSATVWTGEAFF	TGTGCCAGCAGCGCCACTGTGTGGACTGGGGAAGCTTTCTTT
TRBV30	-	TRBJ2-5	many	CAWSSTGHQETQYF	TGTGCCTGGAGTTCGACAGGTCATCAAGAGACCCAGTACTTC
TRBV9	-	TRBJ2-7	many	CASSVGGFSYEQYF	TGTGCCAGCAGCGTAGGAGGGTTCTCCTACGAGCAGTACTTC
TRBV6-1	-	TRBJ2-4	-	CASSGLGGFDIQYF	TGTGCCAGCAGCGGGTTAGGGGGTTTTGACATTCAGTACTTC
TRBV10-2	TRBD2	TRBJ2-3	few	CASSESPGGDTQYF	TGCGCCAGCAGTGAGTCCCCGGGGGGGGATACGCAGTATTTT
TRBV10-1	-	TRBJ1-1	few	CASSGEGVHTEAFF	TGCGCCAGCAGTGGGGAGGGGGTCCACACTGAAGCTTTCTTT
TRBV7-9	-	TRBJ2-7	few	CASSFIQLGPHYEQYF	TGTGCCAGCAGCTTTATTCAGTTGGGACCCCACTACGAGCAGTACTTC
TRBV28	TRBD1	TRBJ1-1	once	CASSSGQGAVTEAFF	TGTGCCAGCAGTTCAGGACAGGGGGCCGTCACTGAAGCTTTCTTT
TRBV7-6	-	TRBJ2-5	-	CASSLSLVRGETQYF	TGTGCCAGCAGCTTAAGTTTGGTCCGAGGAGAGACCCAGTACTTC
TRBV12-3/TRBV12-4	-	TRBJ1-5	many	CASSSKQDQPQHF	TGTGCCAGCAGTTCTAAACAGGATCAGCCCCAGCATTTT
TRBV19	-	TRBJ1-2	-	CASSLQGPANYGYAF	TGTGCCAGTAGCCTACAGGGACCAGCTAACTATGGCTACGCCTTC
TRBV20-1	TRBD1	TRBJ1-5	many	CSARKGQGNQPQHF	TGCAGTGCAAGAAAGGGACAGGGGAATCAGCCCCAGCATTTT
TRBV5-1	-	TRBJ2-5	-	CASSPGWRETQYF	TGCGCCAGCAGTCCCGGTTGGCGGGAGACCCAGTACTTC
TRBV2	-	TRBJ2-2	-	CASKGPSTGELFF	TGTGCCAGCAAGGGACCGAGCACCGGGGAGCTGTTTTTT
TRBV18	TRBD1	TRBJ2-1	-	CASSPLTGDGYNEQFF	TGTGCCAGCTCACCTTTGACAGGGGACGGGTACAATGAGCAGTTCTTC
TRBV6-2/TRBV6-3	TRBD1	TRBJ2-6	-	CASSYSSGGAGANVLTF	TGTGCCAGCAGTTACTCGTCAGGGGGCGCCGGGGCCAACGTCCTGACTTTC
TRBV14	TRBD2	TRBJ2-3	many	CASSLIPGGSDTQYF	TGTGCCAGCAGCCTCATTCCGGGAGGATCAGATACGCAGTATTTT
TRBV12-3/TRBV12-4	TRBD1	TRBJ2-4	few	CASSQTGGGRNIQYF	TGTGCCAGCAGCCAGACAGGGGGCGGGAGGAACATTCAGTACTTC
TRBV30	-	TRBJ1-1	many	CAWIRPGALKVEAFF	TGTGCCTGGATTCGGCCTGGCGCTCTTAAAGTCGAAGCTTTCTTT
TRBV12-3/TRBV12-4	-	TRBJ2-2	once	CASGGIRPAGELFF	TGTGCCAGCGGTGGCATCCGCCCGGCCGGGGAGCTGTTTTTT
TRBV3-1	-	TRBJ2-1	many	CASSQGSSYNEQFF	TGTGCCAGCAGCCAGGGAAGCTCCTACAATGAGCAGTTCTTC